Reported below is one TCR beta chain. Its antigen is unidentified. Each of the donors was a healthy bone marrow donor. The entry originates in a study of cytomegalovirus exposure and HLA in healthy donors. Study-wide points: Clonal expansion, a later analysis showed, was greater in HLA-associated TCR beta chains than in equally common others. In an earlier analysis, about 87% or about 30%: the productive usage of most TCR beta V segments.

The PCR used 60 Vbeta and 13 Jbeta primers. Produced via immunoSEQ multiplex PCR; TCRdb's table is partial and in-frame only. The sample includes 120,000 to 150,000 clones. Trimming took 1 base from V and 4 from J; bases not matched to a gene: 7. The CDR3 extends over 15 amino acids. Germline V gene sequence: CDR1 SGHRS, CDR2 YFSETQ. V is TRBV5-1 and J is TRBJ1-1, with TRBD1 matching 7 bases. This clonotype was sampled from a woman between 45 and 60 years old in good health and CMV-seronegative. Specimen: PBMCs. CDR3 region: CASSLLGQRSTEAFF. For the CDR3, the DNA is TGCGCCAGCAGCTTGTTGGGACAGAGAAGCACTGAAGCTTTCTTT. Using reference TRBV5-1 and TRBJ1-1 for the parts outside the CDR3, the full variable domain is KAGVTQTPRYLIKTRGQQVTLSCSPISGHRSVSWYQQTPGQGLQFLFEYFSETQRNKGNFPGRFSGRQFSNSRSEMNVSTLELGDSALYLCASSLLGQRSTEAFFGQGTRLTVV.